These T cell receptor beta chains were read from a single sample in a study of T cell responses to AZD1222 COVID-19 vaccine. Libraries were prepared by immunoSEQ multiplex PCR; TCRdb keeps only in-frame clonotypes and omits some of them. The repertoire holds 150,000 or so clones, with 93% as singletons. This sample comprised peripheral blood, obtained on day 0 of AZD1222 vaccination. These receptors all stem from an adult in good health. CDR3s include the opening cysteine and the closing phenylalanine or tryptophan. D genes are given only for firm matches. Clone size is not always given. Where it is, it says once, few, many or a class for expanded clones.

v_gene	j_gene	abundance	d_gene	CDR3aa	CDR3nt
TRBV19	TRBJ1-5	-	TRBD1	CASTPGGWGNQPQHF	TGTGCCAGTACCCCAGGGGGCTGGGGCAATCAGCCTCAGCATTTT
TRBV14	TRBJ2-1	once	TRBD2	CASSRSGGDEQFF	TGTGCCAGCAGCCGTAGCGGGGGGGATGAGCAGTTCTTC
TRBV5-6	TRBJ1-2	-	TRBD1	CASSRSTGGYGYTF	TGTGCCAGCAGCAGGTCGACAGGGGGCTATGGCTACACCTTC
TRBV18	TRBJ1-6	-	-	CASSRHPMTEWGYNSPLHF	TGTGCCAGCTCACGACACCCGATGACAGAATGGGGCTATAATTCACCCCTCCACTTT
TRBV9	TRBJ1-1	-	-	CASSPGHKTTTFF	TGTGCCAGCAGCCCAGGACATAAGACGACGACTTTCTTT
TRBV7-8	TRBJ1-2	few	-	CASRPEQGQVYGYTF	TGTGCCAGCAGACCCGAACAGGGCCAGGTCTATGGCTACACCTTC
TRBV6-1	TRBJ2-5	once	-	CASSEVPGFEETQYF	TGTGCCAGCAGTGAAGTTCCAGGGTTCGAAGAGACCCAGTACTTC
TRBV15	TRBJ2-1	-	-	CATSDGYNEQFF	TGTGCCACCAGCGACGGGTACAATGAGCAGTTCTTC
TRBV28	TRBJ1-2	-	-	CASSPRGAGNYGYTF	TGTGCCAGCAGTCCTCGTGGGGCGGGGAACTATGGCTACACCTTC
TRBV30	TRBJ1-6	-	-	CAWSVGVGNSPLHF	TGTGCCTGGAGTGTTGGGGTTGGGAATTCACCCCTCCACTTT
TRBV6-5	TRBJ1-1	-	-	CASSSQGRLGNTEAFF	TGTGCCAGCAGTTCTCAGGGGCGGTTGGGGAACACTGAAGCTTTCTTT
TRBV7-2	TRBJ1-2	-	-	CASSPAWGVRAYGYTF	TGTGCCAGCAGCCCCGCTTGGGGGGTTCGGGCCTATGGCTACACCTTC
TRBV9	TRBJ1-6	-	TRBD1	CASSLGQGRTPLHF	TGTGCCAGCAGCCTGGGACAGGGCCGGACACCCCTTCACTTT
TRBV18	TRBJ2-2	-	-	CASSPRDSTGELFF	TGTGCCAGCTCACCCCGGGACTCCACCGGGGAGCTGTTTTTT
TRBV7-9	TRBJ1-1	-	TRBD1	CASRKQGVEAFF	TGTGCCAGCAGAAAACAGGGGGTTGAAGCTTTCTTT
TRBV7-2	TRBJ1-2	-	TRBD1	CASSQTGGNYGYTF	TGTGCCAGCAGCCAAACAGGGGGCAACTATGGCTACACCTTC
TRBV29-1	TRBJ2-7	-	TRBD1	CRNGRGQEVYEQYF	TGCCGCAACGGAAGGGGACAGGAGGTCTACGAGCAGTACTTC
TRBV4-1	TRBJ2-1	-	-	CASSRQNNEQFF	TGCGCCAGCAGCCGCCAGAACAATGAGCAGTTCTTC
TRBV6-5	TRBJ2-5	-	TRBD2	CASTILAGGRATQYF	TGTGCCAGCACTATACTAGCGGGGGGGCGGGCGACCCAGTACTTC
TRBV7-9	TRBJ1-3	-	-	CASSPKRRLGNTIYF	TGTGCCAGCAGTCCCAAGCGGAGGCTTGGAAACACCATATATTTT
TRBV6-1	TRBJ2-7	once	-	CASSDDLGDYEQYF	TGTGCCAGCAGTGACGACTTGGGGGACTACGAGCAGTACTTC
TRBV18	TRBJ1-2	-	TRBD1	CASSPLGTDSSYGYTF	TGTGCCAGCTCACCACTAGGGACAGATAGCTCCTATGGCTACACCTTC
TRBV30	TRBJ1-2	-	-	CAWSAQGLSNYGYTF	TGTGCCTGGAGCGCACAGGGACTCTCAAACTATGGCTACACCTTC
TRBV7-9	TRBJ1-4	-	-	CASSPTTLQGEKLFF	TGTGCCAGCAGCCCCACCACACTTCAGGGGGAAAAACTGTTTTTT
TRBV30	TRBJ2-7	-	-	CAWSVSSYEQYF	TGTGCCTGGAGTGTATCTTCCTACGAGCAGTACTTC
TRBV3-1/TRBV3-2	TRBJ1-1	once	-	CASSPGHSMNTEAFF	TGTGCCAGCAGCCCGGGACATTCGATGAACACTGAAGCTTTCTTT
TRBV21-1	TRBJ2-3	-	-	CASSPRPHDRGKYTQYF	TGTGCCAGCAGCCCCCGCCCCCATGACAGGGGGAAATATACGCAGTATTTT
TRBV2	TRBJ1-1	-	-	CASSEVPGTNTEAFF	TGTGCCAGCAGTGAAGTCCCAGGGACGAACACTGAAGCTTTCTTT
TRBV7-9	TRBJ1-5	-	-	CASSHEDQPQHF	TGTGCCAGCAGCCATGAGGATCAGCCCCAGCATTTT
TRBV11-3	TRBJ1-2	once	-	CASSLGTGYYGYTF	TGTGCCAGCAGCTTAGGCACAGGGTATTATGGCTACACCTTC
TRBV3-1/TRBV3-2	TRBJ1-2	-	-	CASSPPGRGVYGYTF	TGTGCCAGCAGCCCACCCGGGCGGGGGGTCTATGGCTACACCTTC
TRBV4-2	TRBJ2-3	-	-	CASSQDTSSDTQYF	TGTGCCAGCAGCCAAGATACTAGCTCTGATACGCAGTATTTT
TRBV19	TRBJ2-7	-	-	CASSTLEGQSYEQYF	TGTGCCAGTAGTACCCTGGAGGGACAGAGCTACGAGCAGTACTTC